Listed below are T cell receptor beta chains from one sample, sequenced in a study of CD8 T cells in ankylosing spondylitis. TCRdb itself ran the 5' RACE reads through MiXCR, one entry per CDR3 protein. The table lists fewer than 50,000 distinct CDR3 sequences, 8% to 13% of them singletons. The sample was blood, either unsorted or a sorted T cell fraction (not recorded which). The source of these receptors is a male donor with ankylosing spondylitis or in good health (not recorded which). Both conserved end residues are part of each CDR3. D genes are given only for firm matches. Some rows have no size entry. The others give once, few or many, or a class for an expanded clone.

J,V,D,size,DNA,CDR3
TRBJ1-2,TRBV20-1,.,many,TGCAGTGCCCCCCAAGAGGCAGGATGGGGCTACACCTTC,CSAPQEAGWGYTF
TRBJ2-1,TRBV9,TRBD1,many,TGTGCCAGCAGGGACAGGTACGGCAATGAGCAGTTCTTC,CASRDRYGNEQFF
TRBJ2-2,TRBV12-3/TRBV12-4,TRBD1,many,TGTGCCAGCACCGTCGACAGGGTTAGCACCGGGGAGCTGTTTTTT,CASTVDRVSTGELFF
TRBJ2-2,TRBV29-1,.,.,TGCAGCATTGACAGACAGAACACCGGGGAGCTGTTTTTT,CSIDRQNTGELFF
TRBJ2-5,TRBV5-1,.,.,TGCGCCAGCAGCCGGGACACACAAGAGACCCAGTACTTC,CASSRDTQETQYF
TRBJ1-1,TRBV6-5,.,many,TGTGCCAGCAGTTACTCCGTGAACACTGAAGCTTTCTTT,CASSYSVNTEAFF
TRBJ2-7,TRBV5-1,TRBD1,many,TGCGCCAGCAGAGAGGACAGGGGCTCCTACGAGCAGTACTTC,CASREDRGSYEQYF
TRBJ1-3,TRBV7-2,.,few,TGTGCCAGCAGCTTACGAATCAGGGCCCCTGGAAACACCATATATTTT,CASSLRIRAPGNTIYF
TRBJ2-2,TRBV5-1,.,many,TGCGCCAGCAGCTTGGAAGCTAGGGGCAACACCGGGGAGCTGTTTTTT,CASSLEARGNTGELFF
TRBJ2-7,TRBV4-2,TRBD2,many,TGTGCCAGCAGCTTCGGCGGGACTAGCGGGGGGGCGTACGAGCAGTACTTC,CASSFGGTSGGAYEQYF
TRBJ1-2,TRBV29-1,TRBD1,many,TGCAGCGTTGAAAACAGGGGGTCCTTTATGACCGCCTTC,CSVENRGSFMTAF
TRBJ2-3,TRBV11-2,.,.,TGTGCCAGCAGCTTAGGCCAGGGAAACCCAGATACGCAGTATTTT,CASSLGQGNPDTQYF
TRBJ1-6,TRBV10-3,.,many,TGTGCCATCAGTGAAGGGTCAGGGGATAATTCACCCCTCCACTTT,CAISEGSGDNSPLHF
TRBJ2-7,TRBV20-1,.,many,TGCAGTGCTAAGGGGGTCCCGGGGTCCATCGAGCAGTACTTC,CSAKGVPGSIEQYF
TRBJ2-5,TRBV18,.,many,TGTGCCAGCTCGCCCCCGGTACAAGAGACCCAGTACTTC,CASSPPVQETQYF
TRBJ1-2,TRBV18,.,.,TGTGCCAGCTCACCACCGGTTCTGGATGGCTACACCTTC,CASSPPVLDGYTF
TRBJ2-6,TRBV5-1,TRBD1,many,TGCGCCAGCAGCTTGGTGGCGTCCGGGACAGGGGAGGCCAACGTCCTGACTTTC,CASSLVASGTGEANVLTF
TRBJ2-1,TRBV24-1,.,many,TGTGCCACCAGTTATAGCAACAATGAGCAGTTCTTC,CATSYSNNEQFF
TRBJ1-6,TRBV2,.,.,TGTGCCAGCAGTGACCCCCCGCAGGGACTTAATTCACCCCTCCACTTT,CASSDPPQGLNSPLHF
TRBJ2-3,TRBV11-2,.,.,TGTGCCAGCAGCTTCCGCCGGGGTGACACAGATACGCAGTATTTT,CASSFRRGDTDTQYF
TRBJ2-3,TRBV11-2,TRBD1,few,TGTGCCAGCAGCTTAGAGAACAGGTGGACAGGGCCCACAGATACGCAGTATTTT,CASSLENRWTGPTDTQYF
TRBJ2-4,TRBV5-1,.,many,TGCGCCAGCAGCAGCCGGGCTCAGGGCAAAAACATTCAGTACTTC,CASSSRAQGKNIQYF
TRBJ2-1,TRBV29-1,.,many,TGCAGCGGCGGACACTCGGAAAACAATGAGCAGTTCTTC,CSGGHSENNEQFF
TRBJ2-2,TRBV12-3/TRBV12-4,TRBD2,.,TGTGCCAGCAGTTTAAAAGCGGGGTCGAACACCGGGGAGCTGTTTTTT,CASSLKAGSNTGELFF
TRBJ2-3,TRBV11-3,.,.,TGTGCCAGCAGCCCCCTACAGGGTGGCACAGATACGCAGTATTTT,CASSPLQGGTDTQYF
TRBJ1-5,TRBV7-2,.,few,TGTGCCAGCAGCTTAGCGCATAGCAATCAGCCCCAGCATTTT,CASSLAHSNQPQHF